This TCR beta chain was sequenced for a study of cytotoxic CD8 clonotypes in ibrutinib-treated CLL. About the study: Following a median around 13 months of treatment, with a range of 6 to 36, response samples were taken.

As to this clone: The antigen is unknown.

The germline V and J ends were trimmed by 6 bases and 8 bases, with 11 bases remaining between them. Germline V gene sequence: CDR1 SGHDT, CDR2 YYEEEE. CDR3 length: 11 amino acids. Method: immunoSEQ multiplex PCR; TCRdb's copy keeps in-frame clones and lacks some. The table has about 25,000 clones, approximately 85% seen once. Broader study findings: Clonality went higher at ibrutinib response and then dropped back toward baseline at progression. Public clonotypes proved infrequent, and on treatment they shrank or remained steady.

The V and J genes are TRBV5-6 and TRBJ1-1; no definite D call. The sequencing here drew on PBMCs, taken after 24 months of ibrutinib treatment. The TCR sequence derives from a human donor with chronic lymphocytic leukemia. The CDR3 DNA reads as TGTGCCAGCACCCAGGAGGACGAAGCTTTCTTT. Translated, it gives CASTQEDEAFF. Combining the CDR3 with reference TRBV5-6 and TRBJ1-1 gives the whole variable domain DAGVTQSPTHLIKTRGQQVTLRCSPKSGHDTVSWYQQALGQGPQFIFQYYEEEERQRGNFPDRFSGHQFPNYSSELNVNALLLGDSALYLCASTQEDEAFFGQGTRLTVV.